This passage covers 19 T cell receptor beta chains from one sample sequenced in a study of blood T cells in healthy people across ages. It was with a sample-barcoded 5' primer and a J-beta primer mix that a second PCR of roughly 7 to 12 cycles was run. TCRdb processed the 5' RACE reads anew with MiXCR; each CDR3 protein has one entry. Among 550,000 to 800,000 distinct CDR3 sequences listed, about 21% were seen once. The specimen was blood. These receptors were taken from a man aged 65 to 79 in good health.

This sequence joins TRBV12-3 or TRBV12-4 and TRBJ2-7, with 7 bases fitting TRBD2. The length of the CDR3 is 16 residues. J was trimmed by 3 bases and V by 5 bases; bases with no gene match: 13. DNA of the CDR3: TGTGCCAGCAGTGGACGAGGGAGGGAAGGAAACTACGAGCAGTACTTC. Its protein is CASSGRGREGNYEQYF.

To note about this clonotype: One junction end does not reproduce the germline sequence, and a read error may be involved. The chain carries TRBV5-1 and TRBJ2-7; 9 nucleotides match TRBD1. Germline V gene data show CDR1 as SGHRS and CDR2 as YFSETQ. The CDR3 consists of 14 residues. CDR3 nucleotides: TGTGCCAGCAGCTTGGACAGGGGAAACTACGAGCAGTACTTC. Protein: CASSLDRGNYEQYF.

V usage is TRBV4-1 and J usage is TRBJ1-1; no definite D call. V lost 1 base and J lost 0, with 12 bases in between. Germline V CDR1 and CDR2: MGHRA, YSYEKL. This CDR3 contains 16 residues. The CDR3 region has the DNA TGCGCCAGCAGCCAAGCCAGAGGCAGCCTGAACACTGAAGCTTTCTTT. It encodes CASSQARGSLNTEAFF.

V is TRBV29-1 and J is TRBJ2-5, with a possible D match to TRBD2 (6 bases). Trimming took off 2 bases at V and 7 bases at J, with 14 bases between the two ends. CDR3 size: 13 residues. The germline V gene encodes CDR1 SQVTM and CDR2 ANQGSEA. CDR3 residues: CSVEQGGDGTQYF. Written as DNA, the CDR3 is TGCAGCGTTGAACAGGGCGGGGACGGGACCCAGTACTTC. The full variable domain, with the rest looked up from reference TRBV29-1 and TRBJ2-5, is SAVISQKPSRDICQRGTSLTIQCQVDSQVTMMFWYRQQPGQSLTLIATANQGSEATYESGFVIDKFPISRPNLTFSTLTVSNMSPEDSSIYLCSVEQGGDGTQYFGPGTRLLVL.

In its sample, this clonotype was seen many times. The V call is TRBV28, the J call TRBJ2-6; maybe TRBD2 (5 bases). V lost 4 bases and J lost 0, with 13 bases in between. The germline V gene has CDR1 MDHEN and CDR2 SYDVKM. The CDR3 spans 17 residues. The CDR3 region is CASSSREGRSGANVLTF. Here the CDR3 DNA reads TGTGCCAGCAGTTCCCGGGAAGGCCGCTCTGGGGCCAACGTCCTGACTTTC.

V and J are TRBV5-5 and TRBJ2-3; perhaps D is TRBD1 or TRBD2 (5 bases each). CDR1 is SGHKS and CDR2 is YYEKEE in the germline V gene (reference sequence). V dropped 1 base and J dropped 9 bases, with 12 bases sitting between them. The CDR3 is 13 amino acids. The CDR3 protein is CASSLNGAPTQYF. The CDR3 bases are TGTGCCAGCAGCTTGAACGGGGCCCCCACGCAGTATTTT.

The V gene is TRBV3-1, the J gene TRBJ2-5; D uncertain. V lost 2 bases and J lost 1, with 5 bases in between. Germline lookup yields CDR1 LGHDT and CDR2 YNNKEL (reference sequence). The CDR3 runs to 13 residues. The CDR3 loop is CASSQSLQETQYF. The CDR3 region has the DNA TGTGCCAGCAGCCAAAGCCTCCAAGAGACCCAGTACTTC.

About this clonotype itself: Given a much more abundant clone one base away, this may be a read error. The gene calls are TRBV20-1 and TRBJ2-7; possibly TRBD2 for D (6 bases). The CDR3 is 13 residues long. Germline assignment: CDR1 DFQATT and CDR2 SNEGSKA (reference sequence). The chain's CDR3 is CSARDMGQGGDNF. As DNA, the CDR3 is TGCAGTGCTAGAGATATGGGGCAGGGAGGTGACAACTTC.

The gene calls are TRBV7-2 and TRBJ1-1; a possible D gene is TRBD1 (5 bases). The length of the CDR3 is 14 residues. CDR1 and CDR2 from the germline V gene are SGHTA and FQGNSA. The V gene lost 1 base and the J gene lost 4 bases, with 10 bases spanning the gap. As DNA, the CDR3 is TGTGCCAGCAGCTTAGGGGGGGAAGGCACTGAAGCTTTCTTT. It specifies CASSLGGEGTEAFF. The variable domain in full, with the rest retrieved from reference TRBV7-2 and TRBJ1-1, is GAGVSQSPSNKVTEKGKDVELRCDPISGHTALYWYRQSLGQGLEFLIYFQGNSAPDKSGLPSDRFSAERTGGSVSTLTIQRTQQEDSAVYLCASSLGGEGTEAFFGQGTRLTVV.

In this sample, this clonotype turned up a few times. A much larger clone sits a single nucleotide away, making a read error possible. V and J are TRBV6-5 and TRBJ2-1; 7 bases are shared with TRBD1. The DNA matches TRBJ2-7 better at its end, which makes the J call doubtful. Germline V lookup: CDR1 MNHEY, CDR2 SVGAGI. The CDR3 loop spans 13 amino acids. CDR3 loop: CARTSDRSYEQYF. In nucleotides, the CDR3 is TGTGCCAGAACCTCGGACAGGTCCTACGAGCAGTACTTC.

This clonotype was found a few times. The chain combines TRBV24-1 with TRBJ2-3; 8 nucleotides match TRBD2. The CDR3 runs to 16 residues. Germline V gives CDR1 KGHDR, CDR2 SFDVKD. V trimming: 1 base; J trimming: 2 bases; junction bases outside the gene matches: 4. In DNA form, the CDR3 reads TGTGCCACCAGTGATTTTTCGGGGGGGAACACAGATACGCAGTATTTT. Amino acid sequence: CATSDFSGGNTDTQYF.

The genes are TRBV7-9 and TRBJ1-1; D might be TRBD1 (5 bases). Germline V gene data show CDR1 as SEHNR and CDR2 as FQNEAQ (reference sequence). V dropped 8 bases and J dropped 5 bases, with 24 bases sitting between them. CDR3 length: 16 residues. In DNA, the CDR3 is TGTGCCAGCGCTCCGTCCGTTGGGCGGGGGAATACTGAAGCTTTCTTT. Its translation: CASAPSVGRGNTEAFF.

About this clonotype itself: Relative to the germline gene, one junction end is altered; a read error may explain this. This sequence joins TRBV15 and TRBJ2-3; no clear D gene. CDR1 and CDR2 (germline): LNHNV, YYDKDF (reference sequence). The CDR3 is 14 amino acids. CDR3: CATSRDISTDTQYF. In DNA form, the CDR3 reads TGTGCCACGAGCAGAGATATTAGCACAGATACGCAGTATTTT.

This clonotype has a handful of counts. The DNA of the CDR3 is TGTGCAACGGCCCGGACTAATGAAAAACTGTTTTTT. Its translation: CATARTNEKLFF. The J gene is TRBJ1-4, the V gene TRBV12-5; D unresolved. Looked up from germline, CDR1 is LGHNT and CDR2 is FRNRAP. The CDR3 runs to 12 residues. Looking up the rest from reference TRBV12-5 and TRBJ1-4 gives the full variable domain: DARVTQTPRHKVTEMGQEVTMRCQPILGHNTVFWYRQTMMQGLELLAYFRNRAPLDDSGMPKDRFSAEMPDATLATLKIQPSEPRDSAVYFCATARTNEKLFFGSGTQLSVL.

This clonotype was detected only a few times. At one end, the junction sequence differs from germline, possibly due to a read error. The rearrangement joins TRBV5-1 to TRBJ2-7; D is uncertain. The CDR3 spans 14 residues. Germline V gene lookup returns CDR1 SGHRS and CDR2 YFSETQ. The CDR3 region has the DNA TGCGCCAGCAGCTTGGAAGGTGGATCCTTCGAGCAGTACTTC. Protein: CASSLEGGSFEQYF.

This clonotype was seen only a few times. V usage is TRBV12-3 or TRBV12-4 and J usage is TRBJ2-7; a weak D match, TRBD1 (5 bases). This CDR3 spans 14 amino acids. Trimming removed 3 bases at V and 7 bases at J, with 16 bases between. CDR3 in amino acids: CASSLGQGGLEQYF. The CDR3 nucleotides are TGTGCCAGCAGTTTGGGTCAGGGTGGTTTGGAGCAGTACTTC.

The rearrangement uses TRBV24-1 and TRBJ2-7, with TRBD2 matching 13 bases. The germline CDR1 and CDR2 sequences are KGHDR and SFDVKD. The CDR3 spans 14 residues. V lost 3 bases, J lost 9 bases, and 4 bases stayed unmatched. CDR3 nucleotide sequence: TGTGCCACCAGTGATGGACTAGCGGGAGTGGGGCAGTACTTC. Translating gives CATSDGLAGVGQYF.

CDR3 DNA: TGCAGTGCTATTAGGACAGCCTACAATGAGCAGTTCTTC. It encodes CSAIRTAYNEQFF. V gene TRBV20-1 combines with J gene TRBJ2-1; maybe TRBD1 (6 bases). The CDR3 covers 13 residues. V was shortened by 4 bases and J by 2 bases, with 9 bases between the two germline ends. Germline CDR1 DFQATT, CDR2 SNEGSKA (reference sequence).

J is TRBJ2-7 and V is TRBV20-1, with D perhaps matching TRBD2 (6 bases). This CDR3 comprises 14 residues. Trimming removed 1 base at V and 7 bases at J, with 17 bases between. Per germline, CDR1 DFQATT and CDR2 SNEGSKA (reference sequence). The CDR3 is CSARVTGVLGEQYF. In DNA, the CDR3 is TGCAGTGCTAGAGTGACGGGAGTTCTAGGGGAGCAGTACTTC.